The 13 T cell receptor beta chains listed next were all sequenced from one sample in a study of blood T cells in healthy people across ages. Using a J-beta primer mix together with a sample-barcoded 5' primer, a second PCR was run for about 6 to 12 cycles. TCRdb reanalysed the 5' RACE reads using MiXCR and keeps one entry per CDR3 protein. The table lists roughly 700,000 distinct CDR3 sequences, approximately 30% of them singletons. The sequenced material came from blood. These receptors came from an elderly woman in good health.

About this clonotype itself: A single base separates this from a much larger clone, so it may be a read error. The gene calls are TRBV6-6 and TRBJ2-1, with D unclear. The V and J ends lost 2 bases and 10 bases respectively, with 9 bases between them. CDR1 is MNHNY, CDR2 SVGAGI, per germline (reference sequence). This CDR3 spans 12 amino acids. CDR3 DNA: TGTGCCAGCAGTTACGTATTCCACGAGCAGTTCTTC. It encodes CASSYVFHEQFF.

The sample holds many counts of this clonotype. This chain links TRBV7-2 with TRBJ2-6; D ambiguous. The CDR3 has 16 amino acids. V lost 5 bases, J lost 2 bases, and 13 bases lay in between. CDR1 and CDR2 from the germline V gene are SGHTA and FQGNSA. The CDR3 region has the DNA TGTGCCAGCAGCCCATGGGTAAAGGCTGGGGCCAACGTCCTGACTTTC. Translation: CASSPWVKAGANVLTF.

This chain links TRBV4-2 with TRBJ2-5; the match to TRBD1 covers 7 bases. Germline assignment: CDR1 LGHNA and CDR2 YNFKEQ. The CDR3 runs to 16 residues. V dropped 0 bases and J dropped 3; count of bases not matched to a gene: 7. This CDR3 is CASSQEVGTVEETQYF. The CDR3 coding sequence is TGTGCCAGCAGCCAAGAGGTCGGGACAGTTGAAGAGACCCAGTACTTC.

This clonotype was detected ten times or more. The J gene is TRBJ2-5, the V gene TRBV27; 7 bases line up with TRBD1. The germline CDR1 and CDR2 sequences are MNHEY and SMNVEV (reference sequence). The CDR3 totals 16 residues. V trimming: 3 bases; J trimming: 2 bases; junction bases outside the gene matches: 9. CDR3 sequence (DNA): TGTGCCAGCAGTTTTTCGGGAAGGGGGCGGCAAGAGACCCAGTACTTC. Residues: CASSFSGRGRQETQYF.

This chain uses TRBV7-2 with TRBJ2-7, with 7 bases that match TRBD2. The ends lost 8 bases at V and 4 bases at J; junction bases unmatched: 5. The germline V gene has CDR1 SGHTA and CDR2 FQGNSA. The CDR3 is made up of 12 amino acids. The CDR3 reads CASGRERYEQYF. For the CDR3, the DNA is TGTGCCAGCGGGCGGGAGAGGTACGAGCAGTACTTC.

The chain recombines TRBV7-9 with TRBJ2-3; TRBD2 agrees at 14 bases. The germline V gene has CDR1 SEHNR and CDR2 FQNEAQ (reference sequence). The CDR3 length is 14 residues. J was trimmed by 3 bases and V by 8 bases; bases with no gene match: 1. The CDR3 sequence is CASGTSGSTDTQYF. CDR3 in DNA: TGTGCCAGCGGGACTAGCGGGAGTACAGATACGCAGTATTTT.

The chain combines TRBV6-5 with TRBJ1-2, with 7 bases lining up with TRBD1. This CDR3 comprises 15 residues. V trimming: 6 bases; J trimming: 6 bases; junction bases outside the gene matches: 13. Germline loops: CDR1 MNHEY, CDR2 SVGAGI. The CDR3 here is CASSRRRQGPHGYTF. In DNA, the CDR3 is TGTGCCAGCAGCCGAAGACGACAGGGACCCCATGGCTACACCTTC.

This clonotype was counted a few times. The genes are TRBV7-9 and TRBJ1-1; 7 bases fit TRBD1. Germline CDR1 and CDR2: SEHNR and FQNEAQ (reference sequence). The CDR3 length is 15 residues. J lost 2 bases, V lost 3 bases, and 6 bases had no gene match. As DNA, the CDR3 is TGTGCCAGCAGCTTGAGGACAGGATTTAACACTGAAGCTTTCTTT. This translates into CASSLRTGFNTEAFF.

The chain is built from TRBV12-3 or TRBV12-4 and TRBJ2-3; TRBD2 aligns across 11 bases. This CDR3 has 17 residues. V gave up 5 bases and J gave up 0 bases; unmatched junction bases: 7. This chain's CDR3 is CASSPSGGTLSTDTQYF. The CDR3 region has the DNA TGTGCCAGCAGTCCTAGCGGGGGGACATTGAGCACAGATACGCAGTATTTT.

The V gene is TRBV6-2 or TRBV6-3, the J gene TRBJ1-5; 10 bases line up with TRBD1. Per germline, CDR1 MNHEY and CDR2 SVGEGT. The CDR3 is 14 amino acids. Germline trimming cut 7 bases from V and 5 bases from J; bases unmatched to any gene: 5. In nucleotides, the CDR3 is TGTGCCAGCAAGACGACAGGGGGCGATCAGCCCCAGCATTTT. Its translation: CASKTTGGDQPQHF.

In regard to this clonotype: It may be a read error: a sequence one base away is much more abundant. The CDR3 loop reads CASSLAQIAGGDTQYF. The CDR3, as DNA: TGTGCCAGCAGTTTAGCGCAAATAGCGGGGGGTGATACGCAGTATTTT. The chain combines TRBV12-3 or TRBV12-4 with TRBJ2-3, with 10 bases fitting TRBD2. This CDR3 has 16 residues. After removal of 0 bases from V and 6 bases from J, the junction contained 6 bases not matched to a gene.

This clonotype was recorded many times. V gene TRBV28 combines with J gene TRBJ1-1; 8 nucleotides agree with TRBD1. Trimming cost V 8 bases and J 1 base; bases outside gene matches: 15. The CDR3 runs 17 residues. In germline, CDR1 is MDHEN, CDR2 SYDVKM. CDR3 loop: CASRKGGQARKNTEAFF. The CDR3 region has the DNA TGTGCCAGCCGAAAGGGGGGACAGGCGAGAAAGAACACTGAAGCTTTCTTT.

This chain joins TRBV7-6 and TRBJ2-3; 7 bases fit TRBD1. The CDR3 extends over 14 amino acids. The J segment lost 2 bases and the V segment lost 5 bases, leaving 4 bases of the junction unmatched. The germline gives CDR1 SGHVS, CDR2 FNYEAQ. The CDR3 coding sequence is TGTGCCAGCAGCAGGGGACAGTACACAGATACGCAGTATTTT. Encoded protein: CASSRGQYTDTQYF.